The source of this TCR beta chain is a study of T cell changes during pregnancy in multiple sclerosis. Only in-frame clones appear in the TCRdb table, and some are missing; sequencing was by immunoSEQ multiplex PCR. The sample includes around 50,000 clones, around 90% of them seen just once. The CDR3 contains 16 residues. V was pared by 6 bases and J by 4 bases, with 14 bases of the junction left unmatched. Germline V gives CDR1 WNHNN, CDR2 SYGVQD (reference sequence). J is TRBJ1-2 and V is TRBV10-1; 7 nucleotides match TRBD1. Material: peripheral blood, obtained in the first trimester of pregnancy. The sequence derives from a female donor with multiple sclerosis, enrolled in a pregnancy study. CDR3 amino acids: CASRDWTGAYLYGYTF. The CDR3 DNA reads TGCGCCAGCAGGGACTGGACAGGAGCGTACCTCTATGGCTACACCTTC.